Sequencing of this T cell receptor beta chain was carried out in a study of control samples from healthy donors and cancer patients. Trimming removed 5 bases from V and 7 bases from J; junction bases left unmatched: 14. The germline gives CDR1 SEHNR, CDR2 FQNEAQ (reference sequence). The CDR3 runs 17 residues. TCRdb's copy holds only in-frame clones and misses some; the assay was immunoSEQ multiplex PCR. The sample consists of about 57,000 clones, around 94% of them appearing once. Material for sequencing was blood. The receptor was isolated from a man aged 25-40 years in good health. The chain carries TRBV7-9 and TRBJ1-4; TRBD1 agrees at 9 bases. CDR3 DNA sequence: TGTGCCAGCAGCACCCCGGGACAGGGCGTTATGGGTGAAAAACTGTTTTTT. This translates into CASSTPGQGVMGEKLFF.